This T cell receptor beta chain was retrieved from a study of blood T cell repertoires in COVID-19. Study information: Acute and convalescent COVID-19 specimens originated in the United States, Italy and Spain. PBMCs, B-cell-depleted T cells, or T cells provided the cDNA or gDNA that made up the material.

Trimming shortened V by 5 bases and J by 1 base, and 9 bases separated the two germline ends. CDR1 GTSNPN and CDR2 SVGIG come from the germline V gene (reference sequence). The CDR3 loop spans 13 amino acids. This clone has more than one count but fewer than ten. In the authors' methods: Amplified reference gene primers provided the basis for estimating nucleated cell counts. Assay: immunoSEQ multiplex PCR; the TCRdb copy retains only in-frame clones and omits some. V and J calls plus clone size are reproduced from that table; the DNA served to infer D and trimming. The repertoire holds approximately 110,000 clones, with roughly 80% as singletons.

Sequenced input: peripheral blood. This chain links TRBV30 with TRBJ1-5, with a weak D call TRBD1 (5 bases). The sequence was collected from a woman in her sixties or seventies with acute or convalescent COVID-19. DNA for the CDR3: TGTGCCTGGGGGGGAGCCAGCAATCAGCCCCAGCATTTT. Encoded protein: CAWGGASNQPQHF.